One sample yielded the 15 T cell receptor beta chains listed below, sequenced in a study of technical replicates of blood from several donors. Sequencing used immunoSEQ multiplex PCR; TCRdb keeps in-frame clones, though not all of them. Of about 49,000 clones in the sample, 80% to 95% were seen once. The specimen was PBMCs. These receptors were taken from a human donor in good health. Some clones in this sample may be carry-over from other donors' samples.

The rearrangement links TRBV25-1 to TRBJ1-1; no clear D. Per the germline V gene, CDR1 is MGHDK and CDR2 is SYGVNS. Trimming removed 1 base from V and 1 base from J, with 10 bases in between. The CDR3 loop spans 15 amino acids. The CDR3 protein is CASSESVRGNTEAFF. The CDR3 nucleotides read TGTGCCAGCAGTGAATCGGTCCGGGGGAACACTGAAGCTTTCTTT.

The rearrangement links TRBV7-9 to TRBJ1-2; 7 bases fit TRBD1. V dropped 5 bases and J dropped 4; count of bases not matched to a gene: 10. Germline V gene data show CDR1 as SEHNR and CDR2 as FQNEAQ (reference sequence). The CDR3 length is 15 residues. DNA for the CDR3: TGTGCCAGCAGCCTAGGCCCAGACAGGGTCTATGGCTACACCTTC. This codes for CASSLGPDRVYGYTF.

The V and J genes are TRBV5-8 and TRBJ2-5; 8 bases line up with TRBD2. V lost 3 bases to trimming and J lost 2 bases; unmatched junction nucleotides: 9. CDR1 is SGHTS, CDR2 YDEGEE, per germline. This CDR3 has 16 amino acids. CDR3: CASSYWSGGGQETQYF. The CDR3 coding sequence is TGTGCCAGCAGCTATTGGAGCGGGGGAGGGCAAGAGACCCAGTACTTC.

The rearrangement joins TRBV27 to TRBJ2-3; D ambiguous. The germline V gene encodes CDR1 MNHEY and CDR2 SMNVEV (reference sequence). The CDR3 covers 14 residues. Trimming removed 0 bases at V and 6 bases at J, with 10 bases between. CDR3 nucleotide sequence: TGTGCCAGCAGTTTATCCCCTAGTAGGGATACGCAGTATTTT. This translates into CASSLSPSRDTQYF.

The chain joins TRBV7-2 to TRBJ2-2, with 13 bases matching TRBD2. V shed 7 bases, J shed 4 bases, and the junction held 9 bases outside the gene matches. The length of the CDR3 is 17 residues. CDR1 and CDR2 from the germline V gene are SGHTA and FQGNSA. The CDR3 region has the DNA TGTGCCAGCACACCTCGGACTAGCGGGGGCGGCACCGGGGAGCTGTTTTTT. This encodes CASTPRTSGGGTGELFF. Based on the CDR3 plus reference TRBV7-2 and TRBJ2-2, the full variable domain is GAGVSQSPSNKVTEKGKDVELRCDPISGHTALYWYRQSLGQGLEFLIYFQGNSAPDKSGLPSDRFSAERTGGSVSTLTIQRTQQEDSAVYLCASTPRTSGGGTGELFFGEGSRLTVL.

This clone was recorded only once. The CDR3: CASSYAGSTEAFF. CDR3 bases: TGTGCCAGCAGCTACGCAGGGTCCACTGAAGCTTTCTTT. The gene calls are TRBV5-6 and TRBJ1-1; weak D call: TRBD1 (5 bases). CDR1 is SGHDT and CDR2 is YYEEEE in the germline V gene. There are 13 residues in the CDR3. The ends were cut back, 3 bases at V and 4 bases at J, with 10 bases in the middle.

This clone appeared once. V is TRBV5-1 and J is TRBJ2-1, with 15 bases fitting TRBD2. J gave up 9 bases and V 4 bases, and 11 bases lay outside the gene matches. CDR1 and CDR2 (germline): SGHRS, YFSETQ. CDR3 length: 17 amino acids. The CDR3 here is CASSPRTSGGVLGEQFF. Written as DNA, the CDR3 is TGCGCCAGCAGCCCGAGGACTAGCGGGGGGGTTCTGGGTGAGCAGTTCTTC.

This chain uses TRBV2 with TRBJ2-7; D not resolved. The CDR3 extends over 14 amino acids. Germline CDR1 and CDR2: SNHLY and FYNNEI. V gave up 1 base and J gave up 2 bases, with 9 bases separating them. For the CDR3, the DNA is TGTGCCAGCAGTGAAGGGCATCAGGCCTACGAGCAGTACTTC. Amino acids: CASSEGHQAYEQYF.

This clone was recorded once. The genes are TRBV7-2 and TRBJ2-7; D gene unclear. There are 14 residues in the CDR3. The V gene's germline CDR1 is SGHTA and CDR2 FQGNSA. Trimming took 1 base from V and 2 from J, leaving 9 bases between them. The CDR3 region is CASSLVYGAYEQYF. The CDR3 DNA follows: TGTGCCAGCAGCTTAGTGTACGGTGCCTACGAGCAGTACTTC. Variable domain in full (rest from reference TRBV7-2 and TRBJ2-7): GAGVSQSPSNKVTEKGKDVELRCDPISGHTALYWYRQSLGQGLEFLIYFQGNSAPDKSGLPSDRFSAERTGGSVSTLTIQRTQQEDSAVYLCASSLVYGAYEQYFGPGTRLTVT.

This clone was detected only once. CDR3 in amino acids: CASSSSWTTNEQFF. In DNA form, the CDR3 reads TGTGCCAGCAGTAGTTCTTGGACTACCAATGAGCAGTTCTTC. J is TRBJ2-1 and V is TRBV2; D possibly corresponds to TRBD2 (6 bases). Germline lookup yields CDR1 SNHLY and CDR2 FYNNEI. Between the trimmed V and J ends, which lost 5 bases and 6 bases, there was a span of 14 bases. CDR3 length: 14 residues.

The rearrangement links TRBV4-2 to TRBJ1-5; D is perhaps TRBD1 (6 bases). Trimming removed 0 bases from V and 6 bases from J, with 15 bases in between. The germline V gene has CDR1 LGHNA and CDR2 YNFKEQ. The length of the CDR3 is 16 residues. The DNA of the CDR3 is TGTGCCAGCAGCCAAGATTTAGGGGGGGGAGGTCAGCCCCAGCATTTT. Translated, it gives CASSQDLGGGGQPQHF.

V and J are TRBV7-6 and TRBJ2-3, with D possibly matching TRBD1 (7 bases). Trimming pared 1 base from V and 7 bases from J, leaving 24 bases between. Germline CDR1 and CDR2: SGHVS and FNYEAQ. The CDR3 spans 18 residues. The CDR3 bases are TGTGCCAGCAGCTTAGTAAGCCTTCAGGGGGGCGGGTCAAATACGCAGTATTTT. The encoded protein is CASSLVSLQGGGSNTQYF. Based on the CDR3 plus reference TRBV7-6 and TRBJ2-3, the full variable domain is GAGVSQSPRYKVTKRGQDVALRCDPISGHVSLYWYRQALGQGPEFLTYFNYEAQQDKSGLPNDRFSAERPEGSISTLTIQRTEQRDSAMYRCASSLVSLQGGGSNTQYFGPGTRLTVL.

This clone was detected once. The chain joins TRBV19 to TRBJ2-3; D is unclear. CDR1 is LNHDA and CDR2 is SQIVND in the germline V gene (reference sequence). The CDR3 is made up of 13 amino acids. V gave up 0 bases and J gave up 7 bases, with 8 bases separating them. This CDR3 reads CASSIELEYTQYF. CDR3 in DNA: TGTGCCAGTAGTATAGAACTCGAATATACGCAGTATTTT.

In its sample, this clone was seen once. The CDR3 DNA reads TGTGCCACAACACTAGCGACAGGGGCCAACGTCCTGACTTTC. As protein: CATTLATGANVLTF. This chain uses TRBV21-1 with TRBJ2-6; no DNA check was done on the table's D call, TRBD2. TRBV21-1 counts as a pseudogene. This CDR3 region has 14 residues.

The chain couples TRBV5-1 to TRBJ2-3; TRBD2 aligns across 7 bases. The CDR3 contains 15 residues. Unmatched junction bases numbered 5, after V lost 4 bases and J lost 0 bases. Germline V CDR1 and CDR2: SGHRS, YFSETQ. CDR3 sequence reads: CASSHGAGSTDTQYF. The CDR3 DNA follows: TGCGCCAGCAGCCACGGAGCGGGGAGCACAGATACGCAGTATTTT.